This T cell receptor (beta chain) appears in the sequencing data of a study of blood T cell repertoires in COVID-19. Turning to the study itself: The cDNA or gDNA used as material had been derived from T cells, B-cell-depleted T cells, or PBMCs.

Data came from immunoSEQ multiplex PCR; TCRdb stores just in-frame clones and leaves some out. This table has some 180,000 clones, 80% appearing once. This TCR derives from a man aged 60 to 69 who had been exposed to COVID-19. Sequenced: PBMCs or T cells enriched from blood (not recorded which).

The CDR3 is CSAGGGGYTF. CDR3 in DNA: TGCAGTGCTGGAGGAGGGGGCTACACCTTC. The rearrangement joins TRBV20-1 to TRBJ1-2; D not resolved. This CDR3 is built from 10 residues. CDR1 and CDR2 (germline): DFQATT, SNEGSKA (reference sequence). Trimming left V 5 bases short and J 8 bases short, with 9 bases between.